Shown below are 24 T cell receptor beta chains from a single sample sequenced in a study of cytomegalovirus exposure and HLA in healthy donors. Primers included in the PCR were 60 Vbeta and 13 Jbeta primers. The protocol was immunoSEQ multiplex PCR, while the TCRdb copy is restricted to in-frame clones and leaves out a portion. The sample lists hundreds of thousands of clones; approximately 81% were seen once. Input material: PBMCs. Receptor source: a girl aged 2 to 9 in good health and CMV-seronegative.

In DNA form, the CDR3 reads TGTGCCAGTACGAAGGGGCGTGGGTACACTGAAGCTTTCTTT. Its translation is CASTKGRGYTEAFF. The chain has TRBV19 and TRBJ1-1, with D perhaps TRBD1 (5 bases). Germline V gene sequence: CDR1 LNHDA, CDR2 SQIVND (reference sequence). The V end lost 7 bases, the J end lost 3 bases, and 15 bases lay between the germline ends. CDR3 length: 14 amino acids.

The chain recombines TRBV4-1 with TRBJ2-5, with D possibly matching TRBD1 (5 bases). V lost 1 base to trimming and J lost 3 bases, with 6 bases between them. The CDR3 is 13 amino acids. Germline V gene sequence: CDR1 MGHRA, CDR2 YSYEKL. CDR3: CASSQGQKETQYF. The CDR3 DNA reads as TGCGCCAGCAGCCAAGGACAGAAAGAGACCCAGTACTTC.

The CDR3 loop reads CASSPPGSYNEQFF. The CDR3 nucleotides read TGTGCCAGTAGTCCGCCGGGGAGTTACAATGAGCAGTTCTTC. V is TRBV19 and J is TRBJ2-1; tentatively, D is TRBD2 (5 bases). V was trimmed by 5 bases and J by 4 bases, leaving 12 bases between them. Per germline, CDR1 LNHDA and CDR2 SQIVND (reference sequence). The CDR3 totals 14 residues.

The chain joins TRBV19 to TRBJ2-5, with TRBD1 matching over 9 bases. Germline V CDR1 and CDR2: LNHDA, SQIVND (reference sequence). Trimming removed 7 bases from V and 3 bases from J; junction bases left unmatched: 3. The CDR3 length is 13 residues. This CDR3 is CASIGQGKETQYF. The CDR3 DNA reads as TGTGCCAGTATAGGACAGGGGAAAGAGACCCAGTACTTC.

This sequence joins TRBV5-1 and TRBJ2-1, with D possibly matching TRBD2 (5 bases). Germline V gene sequence: CDR1 SGHRS, CDR2 YFSETQ. The CDR3 consists of 13 residues. With 4 bases removed from V and 4 bases from J, the gap between germline ends came to 9 bases. The CDR3 DNA is TGCGCCAGCAGCATCCGGGAATACAATGAGCAGTTCTTC. Translating gives CASSIREYNEQFF.

The V call is TRBV10-1, the J call TRBJ2-1; 9 bases map to TRBD2. Germline V lookup: CDR1 WNHNN, CDR2 SYGVQD (reference sequence). The V segment lost 6 bases and the J segment 9 bases; nucleotides outside the gene matches: 3. CDR3 length: 12 amino acids. The CDR3 protein is CASRLAGFEQFF. The CDR3 DNA reads as TGCGCCAGCAGGCTAGCGGGATTTGAGCAGTTCTTC.

Comments on this clone: This same CDR3 is encoded by further DNA sequences in the sample. CDR3 coding DNA: TGTGCCAGCAGGGGCGACAGCAATCAGCCCCAGCATTTT. Its translation: CASRGDSNQPQHF. The V and J genes are TRBV2 and TRBJ1-5, with no clear D. The CDR3 length is 13 residues. V lost 6 bases, J lost 1 base, and 7 bases lay in between. Germline loops: CDR1 SNHLY, CDR2 FYNNEI.

The rearrangement uses TRBV5-1 and TRBJ2-7, with D tentatively TRBD1 (6 bases). Germline V gene sequence: CDR1 SGHRS, CDR2 YFSETQ. The CDR3 sequence is 12 residues long. V lost 3 bases, J lost 6 bases, and 10 bases lay in between. In nucleotides, the CDR3 is TGCGCCAGCAGCTCACAGGGACCCGAGCAGTACTTC. This codes for CASSSQGPEQYF.

This chain connects TRBV5-1 to TRBJ2-3; 9 bases match TRBD2. J lost 0 bases, V lost 0 bases, and 5 bases had no gene match. The CDR3 totals 17 residues. Germline-derived CDR1 and CDR2 are SGHRS and YFSETQ. CDR3 DNA sequence: TGCGCCAGCAGCTTGGTACTAGCGGGCTCTAGCACAGATACGCAGTATTTT. As protein: CASSLVLAGSSTDTQYF.

The chain combines TRBV29-1 with TRBJ1-2; tentatively, D is TRBD1 (5 bases). The V end was cut by 2 bases, the J end by 9 bases, with 10 bases between. Germline V gene lookup returns CDR1 SQVTM and CDR2 ANQGSEA. The CDR3 runs to 11 residues. As DNA, the CDR3 is TGCAGCGTTGAAAAGGACAATCGCTACACCTTC. The encoded protein is CSVEKDNRYTF.

This rearrangement joins TRBV6-1 to TRBJ1-2; D is unresolved. V was trimmed by 2 bases and J by 4 bases, leaving 11 bases between them. This CDR3 has 14 amino acids. Germline V lookup: CDR1 MNHNS, CDR2 SASEGT. The CDR3 is CASSEQDPSYGYTF. CDR3 nucleotides: TGTGCCAGCAGTGAACAGGATCCCTCCTATGGCTACACCTTC.

This clone was seen more than once but under ten times. This chain joins TRBV11-2 and TRBJ2-6; 8 bases agree with TRBD1. With V trimmed by 4 bases and J by 2 bases, 1 base remained unmatched. The CDR3 loop spans 15 amino acids. Germline values: CDR1 SGHAT, CDR2 FQNNGV. CDR3 coding DNA: TGTGCCAGCAGCTGGACAGGGACTGGGGCCAACGTCCTGACTTTC. It is translated as CASSWTGTGANVLTF.

The V call is TRBV19, the J call TRBJ1-4; TRBD1 matches 11 bases. Germline assignment: CDR1 LNHDA and CDR2 SQIVND (reference sequence). The J segment lost 0 bases and the V segment lost 4 bases, leaving 1 base of the junction unmatched. The CDR3 is made up of 16 amino acids. CDR3 bases: TGTGCCAGTAGTAGGGGACAGGGGGCAACTAATGAAAAACTGTTTTTT. The encoded protein is CASSRGQGATNEKLFF.

The rearrangement links TRBV5-1 to TRBJ2-7; the match to TRBD2 covers 10 bases. There are 15 residues in the CDR3. Trimming at V came to 2 bases and at J to 3 bases, leaving 5 bases not matched to a gene. Germline V gene sequence: CDR1 SGHRS, CDR2 YFSETQ. CDR3 sequence reads: CASSFIAGGSYEQYF. CDR3 in DNA: TGCGCCAGCAGCTTTATAGCGGGGGGTAGCTACGAGCAGTACTTC.

This sequence joins TRBV2 and TRBJ1-2; 11 bases line up with TRBD1. This CDR3 has 16 residues. CDR1 is SNHLY, CDR2 FYNNEI, per germline. J lost 5 bases, V lost 8 bases, and 13 bases had no gene match. The CDR3 spells CASAPSRDRGEYGYTF. In nucleotides, the CDR3 is TGTGCCAGCGCCCCATCCAGGGACAGGGGGGAGTATGGCTACACCTTC.

This clone was counted between two and nine times. The rearrangement links TRBV9 to TRBJ1-2; 9 bases agree with TRBD1. The CDR3 has 14 amino acids. Looked up from germline, CDR1 is SGDLS and CDR2 is YYNGEE. V was pared by 3 bases and J by 5 bases, with 5 bases of the junction left unmatched. The CDR3 region has the DNA TGTGCCAGCAGCGCCGGGACAGGGCCTTATGGCTACACCTTC. This gives the protein CASSAGTGPYGYTF.

The chain recombines TRBV7-9 with TRBJ2-3, with 7 positions matching TRBD2. With V trimmed by 7 bases and J by 4 bases, 8 bases remained unmatched. Germline CDR1 and CDR2: SEHNR and FQNEAQ (reference sequence). This CDR3 spans 14 amino acids. CDR3 nucleotides: TGTGCCAGCACTCCAAGCGGGAACCCAGATACGCAGTATTTT. It encodes CASTPSGNPDTQYF.

The gene calls are TRBV6-1 and TRBJ2-2; D perhaps matches TRBD2 (5 bases). The V and J ends lost 7 bases and 0 bases respectively, with 12 bases between them. The CDR3 loop spans 15 amino acids. Germline CDR1 and CDR2: MNHNS and SASEGT. The CDR3 bases are TGTGCCAGCAAATCTAGCCCCTCGAACACCGGGGAGCTGTTTTTT. This translates into CASKSSPSNTGELFF.

The V call is TRBV6-1, the J call TRBJ2-3; the match to TRBD2 covers 15 bases. This CDR3 has 18 residues. V lost 0 bases and J lost 3; bases outside the gene matches: 4. Germline V gene lookup returns CDR1 MNHNS and CDR2 SASEGT. The CDR3 region has the DNA TGTGCCAGCAGTGAAGCCGGACTAGCGGGAGGGTGGACAGATACGCAGTATTTT. Translated, it gives CASSEAGLAGGWTDTQYF.

This chain links TRBV29-1 with TRBJ2-1; 11 bases fit TRBD2. V shed 7 bases and J 4 bases; nucleotides not matched to a gene: 6. The germline V gene has CDR1 SQVTM and CDR2 ANQGSEA. The CDR3 covers 14 residues. CDR3 protein: CSGRTSGLYNEQFF. The CDR3 DNA reads as TGCAGCGGCCGGACTAGCGGGCTGTACAATGAGCAGTTCTTC.

In its sample, this clone was seen once. The rearrangement joins TRBV5-1 to TRBJ2-7, with TRBD1 as a possible D gene (6 bases). V was trimmed by 2 bases and J by 6 bases, leaving 18 bases between them. The CDR3 is made up of 15 amino acids. CDR1 and CDR2 from the germline V gene are SGHRS and YFSETQ. CDR3: CASSLSGQRESEQYF. The DNA for the CDR3 is TGCGCCAGCAGCTTAAGCGGACAGCGAGAATCCGAGCAGTACTTC.

This clone showed up just a few times. CDR3 region: CAWSVERTGIGNQPQHF. CDR3 coding DNA: TGTGCCTGGAGTGTTGAAAGGACAGGGATCGGCAATCAGCCCCAGCATTTT. The chain combines TRBV30 with TRBJ1-5, with 8 bases that match TRBD1. The germline CDR1 and CDR2 sequences are GTSNPN and SVGIG (reference sequence). After removal of 0 bases from V and 2 bases from J, the junction contained 9 bases not matched to a gene. CDR3 length equals 17 residues.

The chain uses TRBV2 and TRBJ2-7; 9 nucleotides line up with TRBD2. Looked up from germline, CDR1 is SNHLY and CDR2 is FYNNEI. This CDR3 is built from 15 residues. V gave up 6 bases and J gave up 6 bases; unmatched junction bases: 12. CDR3 in amino acids: CASRISGSLAGEQYF. The CDR3 DNA sequence: TGTGCCAGCAGAATTAGCGGGAGTTTGGCTGGCGAGCAGTACTTC.

The gene calls are TRBV6-1 and TRBJ2-5; TRBD1 is a possible D gene (6 bases). Matching the DNA end better, TRBJ2-7 makes the J call doubtful. The CDR3 extends over 13 amino acids. The germline gives CDR1 MNHNS, CDR2 SASEGT. The chain's CDR3 is CASSRTDAYEQYF. CDR3 nucleotide sequence: TGTGCCAGCAGCCGGACAGATGCCTACGAGCAGTACTTC.